These T cell receptor beta chains were read from a single sample in a study of blood T cell repertoires in COVID-19. Method: immunoSEQ multiplex PCR; TCRdb's copy keeps in-frame clones and lacks some. The data contain 90,000 to 100,000 clones, less than 95% of them singletons. Sequencing used peripheral blood. These receptors were taken from a man aged 50 to 60 with acute or convalescent COVID-19. Each CDR3 is given with its conserved first and last residue. A D gene is named only where the DNA matches it firmly. The size field is filled for only some rows; it gives once, few, many or a size class.

j_call clone_size d_call v_call cdr3_aa cdr3_nt
TRBJ2-7 few TRBD2 TRBV3-1/TRBV3-2 CASSQEGLAAHEQYF TGTGCCAGCAGCCAAGAGGGACTAGCGGCCCACGAGCAGTACTTC
TRBJ2-2 NA TRBD2 TRBV19 CASSNPGLAGKTGELFF TGTGCCAGTAGTAACCCGGGACTAGCGGGAAAGACCGGGGAGCTGTTTTTT
TRBJ2-1 NA TRBD2 TRBV18 CASSPSGIAGGSYNEQFF TGTGCCAGCTCACCATCGGGGATAGCGGGAGGCTCCTACAATGAGCAGTTCTTC
TRBJ1-1 NA NA TRBV5-1 CASNLNGRTEAFF TGCGCCAGCAACTTGAATGGGAGGACTGAAGCTTTCTTT
TRBJ2-3 NA NA TRBV5-1 CASSLEPSVGTDTQYF TGCGCCAGCAGCTTGGAACCTAGCGTTGGCACAGATACGCAGTATTTT
TRBJ2-3 few TRBD1 TRBV5-1 CASGDTGQGADTQYF TGCGCCAGCGGGGACACGGGACAGGGCGCAGATACGCAGTATTTT
TRBJ2-2 NA TRBD2 TRBV5-5 CASSLVVGGGTGELFF TGTGCCAGCAGCTTGGTTGTGGGCGGGGGGACCGGGGAGCTGTTTTTT
TRBJ1-4 NA TRBD1 TRBV12-3/TRBV12-4 CASRILGGEKLFF TGTGCCAGCAGGATACTAGGGGGCGAAAAACTGTTTTTT
TRBJ1-6 NA NA TRBV10-3 CAISVDTLSPLHF TGTGCCATCAGTGTTGACACCTTGTCACCCCTCCACTTT
TRBJ1-5 NA NA TRBV30 CAWSGWGLGQPQHF TGTGCCTGGAGTGGTTGGGGGCTGGGGCAGCCCCAGCATTTT
TRBJ2-3 NA TRBD1 TRBV29-1 CSSPGGGGTDTQYF TGCAGCTCCCCAGGGGGCGGTGGCACAGATACGCAGTATTTT
TRBJ2-2 NA TRBD2 TRBV18 CASSPPNAGEGELFF TGTGCCAGCTCACCACCGAACGCGGGAGAGGGGGAGCTGTTTTTT
TRBJ1-2 NA TRBD1 TRBV15 CATSRAGTGGAVYGYTF TGTGCCACCAGCAGAGCCGGGACAGGGGGCGCCGTCTATGGCTACACCTTC
TRBJ2-1 NA NA TRBV6-6 CASSPLTVYNEQFF TGTGCCAGCAGCCCGCTGACAGTCTACAATGAGCAGTTCTTC
TRBJ1-5 NA TRBD1 TRBV19 CASSKLTGTDNQPQHF TGTGCCAGTAGTAAACTTACCGGGACAGATAATCAGCCCCAGCATTTT
TRBJ1-4 NA TRBD1 TRBV29-1 CSVGRGTGNEKLFF TGCAGCGTAGGAAGGGGGACAGGGAATGAAAAACTGTTTTTT
TRBJ2-7 NA NA TRBV14 CARIVPSYEQYF TGTGCCAGAATAGTTCCCTCCTACGAGCAGTACTTC
TRBJ2-7 few TRBD1 TRBV7-9 CASIIMTGTGSYEQYF TGTGCCAGCATCATCATGACCGGGACAGGCTCCTACGAGCAGTACTTC
TRBJ1-5 NA TRBD1 TRBV3-1/TRBV3-2 CASSENRGNQPQHF TGTGCCAGCAGCGAGAACAGGGGTAATCAGCCCCAGCATTTT
TRBJ2-1 NA TRBD1 TRBV5-1 CASSLGTVPNEQFF TGCGCCAGCAGTCTCGGGACAGTCCCAAATGAGCAGTTCTTC
TRBJ2-1 NA NA TRBV6-6 CASSYGVAVSYNEQFF TGTGCCAGCAGTTATGGAGTGGCGGTCTCCTACAATGAGCAGTTCTTC
TRBJ2-1 NA NA TRBV7-9 CASSSRPPARPLNNEQFF TGTGCCAGCAGCTCTCGACCGCCGGCTAGACCTCTGAACAATGAGCAGTTCTTC
TRBJ2-1 NA NA TRBV7-8 CASSRAPEQFF TGTGCCAGCAGCCGGGCCCCCGAGCAGTTCTTC
TRBJ2-1 NA NA TRBV10-3 CAISESLAVNEQFF TGTGCCATCAGTGAGTCGTTGGCAGTCAATGAGCAGTTCTTC
TRBJ2-2 NA NA TRBV5-5 CASSFGGRTGELFF TGTGCCAGCAGCTTCGGGGGGCGCACCGGGGAGCTGTTTTTT
TRBJ1-5 NA TRBD1 TRBV2 CASSPTGVSNQPQHF TGTGCCAGCAGCCCGACAGGGGTTAGCAATCAGCCCCAGCATTTT
TRBJ2-3 once TRBD2 TRBV4-3 CASSQGLATDTQYF TGCGCCAGCAGCCAAGGACTAGCGACAGATACGCAGTATTTT
TRBJ2-1 NA NA TRBV4-2 CASSQDQGDYYNEQFF TGTGCCAGCAGCCAAGATCAAGGAGACTATTACAATGAGCAGTTCTTC
TRBJ2-1 NA NA TRBV4-2 CASSQGGTTGHNEQFF TGTGCCAGCAGCCAAGGGGGCACAACCGGGCACAATGAGCAGTTCTTC
TRBJ2-7 NA TRBD1 TRBV5-1 CASSLEGGGFYEQYF TGCGCCAGCAGCTTGGAAGGGGGCGGGTTCTACGAGCAGTACTTC
TRBJ1-5 NA NA TRBV25-1 CASSVGGSNQPQHF TGTGCCAGCAGTGTTGGGGGGAGCAATCAGCCCCAGCATTTT
TRBJ2-1 NA TRBD2 TRBV3-1/TRBV3-2 CASSQYPGLASYEQFF TGTGCCAGCAGCCAATACCCGGGACTAGCTTCCTATGAGCAGTTCTTC
TRBJ1-3 NA NA TRBV2 CASMEEGNTIYF TGTGCCAGCATGGAGGAAGGAAACACCATATATTTT
TRBJ2-1 NA TRBD2 TRBV6-5 CASRLAGDFNEQFF TGTGCCAGCAGGCTAGCGGGAGATTTCAATGAGCAGTTCTTC
TRBJ2-7 once TRBD1 TRBV5-1 CATPPGQGYEQYF TGCGCCACCCCACCGGGACAGGGCTACGAGCAGTACTTC
TRBJ2-5 NA TRBD2 TRBV4-1 CASSQDGVAGKETQYF TGCGCCAGCAGCCAAGATGGGGTAGCGGGGAAAGAGACCCAGTACTTC
TRBJ2-7 NA TRBD2 TRBV6-5 CASSPSTSGRGEQYF TGTGCCAGCAGTCCCTCCACTAGCGGGAGGGGCGAGCAGTACTTC
TRBJ2-1 NA NA TRBV18 CASSPPGVLRAAEGNEQFF TGTGCCAGCTCACCACCGGGAGTCTTGAGAGCGGCGGAGGGGAATGAGCAGTTCTTC
TRBJ2-7 NA NA TRBV7-2 CASSLTRQATYEQYF TGTGCCAGCAGCTTAACTCGTCAGGCCACCTACGAGCAGTACTTC
TRBJ1-1 NA NA TRBV10-3 CAISGQSGGGEAFF TGTGCCATCAGCGGACAATCCGGCGGCGGTGAAGCTTTCTTT
TRBJ2-7 NA NA TRBV4-3 CASSQEGGGPYEQYF TGCGCCAGCAGCCAAGAAGGGGGAGGGCCCTACGAGCAGTACTTC
TRBJ2-1 NA TRBD2 TRBV15 CATSRDLTASGRAWEQFF TGTGCCACCAGCAGAGATCTTACGGCTAGCGGGAGGGCCTGGGAGCAGTTCTTC